This T cell receptor beta chain was documented in a study of cytomegalovirus exposure and HLA in healthy donors (dated by TCRdb to 2016 to 2017). For context, the study as a whole: According to an earlier analysis of around 600 of the donors, about 179 million T cells yielded 117 million unique TCR beta sequences and approximately 300 Gb of sequence data. An early release that covered 500 to 800 HLA-typed donors contained approximately 290 gigabases of sequencing data and 70 million to 100 million unique TCR sequences. The genetic ancestry cluster associated with self-reported Caucasian donors included 81% of the roughly 380 genotyped donors. The study was designed to test whether signatures of past pathogen exposure could be identified by cataloging public T cell receptors. The T cell repertoires of some 670 subjects were profiled by immunosequencing and related to cytomegalovirus serostatus. Along with the approximately 600-subject first cohort, a separate validation cohort of 120 different subjects was used. To predict cytomegalovirus infection status, the study combined high-throughput TCR immunosequencing, statistical association of individual TCRs with disease status, and machine learning. To study patterns of TCR occurrence, a later analysis re-analyzed previously published TCR beta repertoires from 700 or so donors and added high-resolution HLA genotyping. In the later analysis, no new phenotypic data were used to find candidate immune exposures; instead, reliance was placed on TCR beta sequences and their occurrence across donors. In an earlier analysis of 550 to 700 of the donors, high-throughput TCR beta sequencing was used to judge whether each TCR beta V gene segment behaved as functional or pseudogenic. Donor age, sex, ethnicity and CMV serostatus were compiled alongside the repertoire data. A later genetic analysis used genome-wide SNP genotypes for about 60% of the roughly 700 donors, treating that subset as a discovery cohort. Every repertoire in the discovery cohort had been generated on one and the same sequencing platform. Both class I and class II loci were covered by HLA typing, at four-digit resolution. The number of typed donors differed by locus: 629-630 for A, B, C, DRB1 and DQB1; approximately 520 for DQA1; fewer than 610 for DPA1; and about 470 for DPB1. About five DR-DQ haplotypes were handled as single units for association and clustering because linkage in the cohort was strong. Among around 400 genotyped donors of the cohort, an average of around 220,000 unique TCR beta nucleotide sequences was sequenced per donor, of which 15% to 20% were non-productive. Beyond this particular receptor, the publication reports: In a later analysis, HLA-associated TCR beta chains showed more clonal expansion and lower generation probabilities than non-associated chains that were equally common. Compared with the approximately 700-donor mean, donors in an Asian-associated ancestry cluster had fewer N-insertions in productive TCRs, according to a later genetic analysis. Linkage disequilibrium might explain the correlated functional status among segregating V segments, but an unknown experimental factor could not be excluded. In a later genetic analysis, a missense DCLRE1C variant was associated with V-gene and J-gene trimming of TCR beta chains, and the association was replicated in an independent cohort. Because counts were too low, roughly 17 rarely observed V segments, including chromosome 9 orphons, were left out of the earlier analysis of 587 of the donors. Sequencing depth was assumed to be roughly uniform across donors in the presence/absence analyses, though that assumption may not hold. In vitro tests confirmed that a few of the cytomegalovirus-associated TCR beta chains recognize cytomegalovirus antigens. While some public TCRs were present in many individuals, most TCR sequences turned up only very rarely across donors. According to the authors, the approach could potentially be generalized to other disease states and immunological phenotypes. A later analysis found that most CMV-associated TCR beta chains appeared HLA-restricted, with HLA associations seemingly driven largely by CMV exposure. A later analysis associated about 17,000 TCR beta sequences with specific HLA alleles at a false discovery rate of 0.05. A further reported finding was that TCR beta sequences accurately predicted the HLA-A and HLA-B alleles for most subjects in the first cohort. A cluster of highly shared sequence variants was judged likely to be a technical artifact of the sequencing pipeline. In a later analysis, TCR association rates were found to vary across HLA loci, with the most associated TCRs seen for DRB1 alleles and the fewest for HLA-C alleles. Several of the top co-occurrence clusters appeared to be linked to parvovirus B19, influenza, CMV and Epstein-Barr virus, according to a later analysis. In the study, approximately 160 TCR beta chains were listed as associated with cytomegalovirus. This cohort had only TCR beta chains sequenced, and the lack of alpha or paired-chain data limited which features could be detected. The classifier was reported to diagnose cytomegalovirus status with high specificity and sensitivity in both the original cohort and the validation cohort. Because HLA typing was missing for some donors at each locus, association tests included only the typed subset. Because the 87-base-pair reads could not distinguish some IMGT-functional V segments, including TRBV6-2 and TRBV6-3, those segments were excluded. CMV serostatus was the only immune exposure information available for the cohort. When HLA alleles, especially DR and DQ, strongly co-occurred, TCR associations were difficult to assign to individual alleles. Broadly in line with IMGT annotations, most TCR beta V segments showed up in productive rearrangements about 87% or about 30% of the time in an earlier analysis of under 700 of the donors.

Germline trimming amounts to 0 bases on V and 1 base on J, with 3 as the count of junction bases outside the gene matches. From cysteine to phenylalanine, the CDR3 is 16 amino acids long. Only CDR3 DNA is held: 48 bases, read in frame from base 1. The germline V gene specifies SGHRS as CDR1 and YFSETQ as CDR2. Receptor libraries were prepared by the immunoSEQ multiplex PCR assay. For the multiplex PCR, a mixture combining 60 forward primers for TCR Vbeta segments and 13 reverse primers for TCR Jbeta segments was used. The CDR3 region of rearranged TCR beta genes was amplified from genomic DNA by a multiplex PCR assay. On the Illumina HiSeq System, the amplified TCR beta libraries were sequenced as 87-base-pair reads. As for how the authors treated the data: Across the 700 or so repertoires, a later analysis counted approximately 75 million unique TCR beta chains, roughly 11 million of which were shared by at least two donors. Raw reads were error-corrected and collapsed into unique sequences with a nearest-neighbor algorithm that merged closely related sequences to remove PCR and sequencing errors. To assign V, D and J gene segments, CDR3 sequences were aligned to IMGT reference sequences. For a sequence to be retained, a match of at least six nucleotides to both a V gene segment and a J gene segment was required. A rearrangement was called productive if the CDR3 had no stop codons and remained in frame with V and J, and every other rearrangement was called non-productive. CDR3 was defined according to IMGT convention as the region running from the second conserved V-encoded cysteine to the conserved J-encoded phenylalanine. The earlier analysis of about 570 of the donors excluded any sequence lacking an unambiguous match to a single V gene segment. In an earlier analysis of approximately 610 of the donors, V segments were called functional above 56.7% productive rearrangements and were called segregating when the between-donor standard deviation exceeded 5%. A statistical classification framework was built for diagnosing cytomegalovirus status from the catalog of TCR beta chain sequences. In a later analysis, TCR nucleotide sequences were compared against IMGT/GENE-DB human TR gene sequences so that V and J genes could be assigned. In a later analysis, CDR3 sequences and most-parsimonious VDJ recombination scenarios were assigned using the TCRdist pipeline. In a later analysis, each TCR beta chain was defined by its CDR3 amino acid sequence together with its V-gene family, and reads without a unique V-gene family were excluded. In a later analysis, some 600 highly shared, low-generation-probability nucleotide sequences were removed to address suspected cross-contamination and a sequencing artifact. In a later analysis, a clonal expansion index was calculated for each public chain from normalized within-repertoire ranks of inferred template counts. Generation probabilities in a later analysis came from a VDJ recombination model fitted to out-of-frame rearrangements, and those results were checked against IGoR. A later analysis scored TCR-TCR, TCR-HLA and TCR-CMV co-occurrence with hypergeometric tests, applying a repertoire-size bias correction to TCR pairs. False discovery rates were estimated in a later analysis by permuting HLA or CMV assignments 20 times. In a later analysis, co-occurring TCRs were grouped using DBSCAN, with TCRdist sequence similarity added in when clustering inside HLA-allele-positive subsets. For co-occurrence clustering, repertoires with fewer than 30,000 or more than 120,000 public chains were excluded, along with a handful of repertoires with anomalous nucleotide sharing. Drawn from immuneACCESS, this table holds only the in-frame rearrangements with V and J called that TCRdb kept. Clones are partly lost; checked studies trace under half to an unresolved V gene and leave the rest unexplained. For V, J and clone size, that table is used; D and trimming come from the DNA. Across this sample there are 70,000 to 100,000 clones, with more than 55% seen only once. The ten largest make up roughly 21% of the sample.

This clone has a handful of counts. Its antigen is unknown. Base qualities are not recorded, but no much larger clone differs from it by a single base. In the same sample, other DNA sequences code for this CDR3. The cohort was made up of 650 to 700 healthy bone marrow donors. At the time of sampling, all cohort members were nominally healthy, though unrecorded immune exposures were likely present. The donor was CMV seropositive and was included in the group of approximately 300 seropositive cohort members. Every donor gave a peripheral blood sample, and the peripheral blood mononuclear cells from that sample were used for TCR beta sequencing. The Qiagen DNeasy Blood Extraction Kit was used to extract genomic DNA from the blood cell samples.

The source material was PBMCs. The V gene is TRBV5-1 and the J gene is TRBJ2-5, with TRBD2 identical over 10 junction bases. The sequence came from a woman aged 45-59 years in good health and CMV-seropositive. The CDR3 reads as follows: CASSLGVAGGQETQYF. The bases are TGCGCCAGCAGCTTGGGGGTAGCGGGGGGCCAAGAGACCCAGTACTTC.